The entry below describes one TCR beta chain. Per germline, CDR1 MNHNY and CDR2 SVGAGI (reference sequence). This CDR3 has 14 amino acids. V dropped 2 bases and J dropped 3; count of bases not matched to a gene: 3. Libraries were prepared by immunoSEQ multiplex PCR; TCRdb keeps only in-frame clonotypes and omits some of them. This repertoire shows almost 95,000 clones, less than 95% found once; its top ten account for about 4%. These data are taken from a study of control samples from healthy donors and cancer patients. The sample was blood. The chain links TRBV6-6 to TRBJ2-7, with 8 bases matching TRBD2. This TCR came from a woman aged 18-29 years in good health. The CDR3 coding sequence is TGTGCCAGCAGTTACGGGACTAGACTCTACGAGCAGTACTTC. Translation: CASSYGTRLYEQYF.